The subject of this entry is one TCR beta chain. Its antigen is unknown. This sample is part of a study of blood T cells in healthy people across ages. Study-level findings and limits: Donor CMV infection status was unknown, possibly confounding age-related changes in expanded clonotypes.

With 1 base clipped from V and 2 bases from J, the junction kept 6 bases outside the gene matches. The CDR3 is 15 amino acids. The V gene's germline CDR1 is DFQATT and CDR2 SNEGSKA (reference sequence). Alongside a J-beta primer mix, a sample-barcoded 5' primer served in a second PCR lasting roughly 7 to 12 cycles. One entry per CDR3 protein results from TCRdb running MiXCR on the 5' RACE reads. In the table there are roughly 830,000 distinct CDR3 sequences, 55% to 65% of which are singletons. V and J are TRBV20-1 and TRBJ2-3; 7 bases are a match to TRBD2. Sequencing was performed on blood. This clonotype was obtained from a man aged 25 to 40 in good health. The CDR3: CSARVAGDPTDTQYF. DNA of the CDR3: TGCAGTGCTAGAGTGGCGGGGGACCCCACAGATACGCAGTATTTT.